This T cell receptor beta chain was documented in a study of cytotoxic CD8 clonotypes in ibrutinib-treated CLL. Study-level information: The average sample held roughly 250,000 productive templates and 96,000 or so productive rearrangements.

In this sample, this clone turned up once. Its antigen is not known. J was trimmed by 2 bases and V by 0 bases; bases with no gene match: 3. CDR3 size: 16 residues. Germline V gene data show CDR1 as ENHRY and CDR2 as SYGVKD. Findings of the study overall: Contraction or stability on treatment was seen for public clonotypes, which were uncommon.

Deep sequencing aimed at 1 in 200,000 to 1 in 1 million T cells' resolution. The protocol was immunoSEQ multiplex PCR, while the TCRdb copy is restricted to in-frame clones and leaves out a portion. The table lists some 290,000 clones, 70% to 80% of them singletons. Sequencing used PBMCs, obtained before ibrutinib treatment. J is TRBJ2-3 and V is TRBV10-3; 9 bases match TRBD2. The sequence derives from a human donor with chronic lymphocytic leukemia. The CDR3 sequence is CAISESTSGATDTQYF. The CDR3 bases are TGTGCCATCAGTGAGTCGACTAGCGGTGCCACAGATACGCAGTATTTT.